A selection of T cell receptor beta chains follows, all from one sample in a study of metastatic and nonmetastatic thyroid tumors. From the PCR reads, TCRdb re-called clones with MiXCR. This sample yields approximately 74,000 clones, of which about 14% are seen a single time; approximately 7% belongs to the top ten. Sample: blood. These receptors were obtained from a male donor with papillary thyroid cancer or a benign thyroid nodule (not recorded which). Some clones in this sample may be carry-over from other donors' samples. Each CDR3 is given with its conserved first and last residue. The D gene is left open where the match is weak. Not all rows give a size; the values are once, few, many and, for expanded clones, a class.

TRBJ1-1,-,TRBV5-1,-,TGCGCCAGCAGCTTGGTTGCAGGGATGAACACTGAAGCTTTCTTT,CASSLVAGMNTEAFF
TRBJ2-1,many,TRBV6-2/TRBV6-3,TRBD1,TGTGCCAGCAGTTACGACAGGGCCTACAATGAGCAGTTCTTC,CASSYDRAYNEQFF
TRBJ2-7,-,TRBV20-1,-,TGCAGTGCTAGCCCCACTGTCGCCGAGCAGTACTTC,CSASPTVAEQYF
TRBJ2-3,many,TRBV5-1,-,TGCGCCAGCAGCTTGGCGGGAGCCGATACGCAGTATTTT,CASSLAGADTQYF
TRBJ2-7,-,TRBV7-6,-,TGTGCCAGCAGCACCTCTTACGAGCGGTACTTC,CASSTSYERYF
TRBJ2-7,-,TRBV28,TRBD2,TGTGCCAGCAGTCTCAGACCATGGACTAGCCGGAGGGTCCAGCTCTACGAGCAGTACTTC,CASSLRPWTSRRVQLYEQYF
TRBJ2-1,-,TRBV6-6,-,TGTGCCAGCAGTTACGGGCGGTGGGTGGACAATGAGCAGTTCTTC,CASSYGRWVDNEQFF
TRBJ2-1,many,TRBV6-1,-,TGTGCCAGCGGCTGGGGCTCCTACAATGAGCAGTTCTTC,CASGWGSYNEQFF
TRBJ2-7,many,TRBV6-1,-,TGTGCCAGCAGCCCGAGGGAGGCTAGGGGCTCCTACGAGCAGTACTTC,CASSPREARGSYEQYF
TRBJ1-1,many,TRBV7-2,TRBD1,TGTGCCAGCAGCTCTAGGGGGAACAGGGGGCAGAGGACTGAAGCTTTCTTT,CASSSRGNRGQRTEAFF
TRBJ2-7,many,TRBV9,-,TGTGCCAGCAGCGTAGGCGGGGAGCAGGAGCAGTACTTC,CASSVGGEQEQYF
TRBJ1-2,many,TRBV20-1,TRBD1,TGCAGTGCTAGAGATCGGGACAGGGGGCCGGCTGGCTACACCTTC,CSARDRDRGPAGYTF
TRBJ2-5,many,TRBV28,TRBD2,TGTGCCAGCACTCTGGGGGGGGAGGGTCGGCAAGAGACCCAGTACTTC,CASTLGGEGRQETQYF
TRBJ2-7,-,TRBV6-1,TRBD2,TGTGCCAGCAGTGCGCGGGAGGGCTGGCGTTACGAGCAGTACTTC,CASSAREGWRYEQYF
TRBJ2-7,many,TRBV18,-,TGTGCCAGCTCACGGGAGATCAGGGGTGGCGAGCAGTACTTC,CASSREIRGGEQYF
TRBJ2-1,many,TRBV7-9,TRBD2,TGTGCCAGCAGCCGGACTAGCGGGAGGCTAACAGTCGGTGAGCAGTTCTTC,CASSRTSGRLTVGEQFF
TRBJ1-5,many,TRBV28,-,TGTGCCAGCAGTTTGGGGGGACACAATAGCAATCAGCCCCAGCATTTT,CASSLGGHNSNQPQHF
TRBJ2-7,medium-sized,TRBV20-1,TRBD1,TGCAGTGCCTCCCGGTGGGGACAGGGCGATTCCTACGAGCAGTACTTC,CSASRWGQGDSYEQYF
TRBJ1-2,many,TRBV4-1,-,TGCGCCAGCAGCCAAGAAGTATCAGGACAGCCCTATGGCTACACCTTC,CASSQEVSGQPYGYTF
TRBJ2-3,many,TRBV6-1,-,TGTGCCAGCAGTGAATACAGGGTAGGGACAGATACGCAGTATTTT,CASSEYRVGTDTQYF
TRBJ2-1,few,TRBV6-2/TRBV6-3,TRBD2,TGTGCCAGCAGTTACGAGGCGGGAGGGTACAATGAGCATTTCTTT,CASSYEAGGYNEHFF
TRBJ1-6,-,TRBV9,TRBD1,TGTGCCAGCAGCGCCAATCCCGGGACAGGAACCTTAAATTCACCCCTCCACTTT,CASSANPGTGTLNSPLHF
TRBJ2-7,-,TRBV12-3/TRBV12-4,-,TGTGCCAGCAGTTTATGCATGGGCGTATCCTACGAGCAGTACTTC,CASSLCMGVSYEQYF
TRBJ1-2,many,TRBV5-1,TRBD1,TGCGCCAGCAGCCGCAGACAGGGCGGTGGCTACACCTTC,CASSRRQGGGYTF
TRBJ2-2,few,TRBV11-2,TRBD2,TGTGCCAGCAGCTTAGGGGGGACTAGCGGGGTTAACACCGGGGAGCTGTTTTTT,CASSLGGTSGVNTGELFF
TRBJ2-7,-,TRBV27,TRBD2,TGTGCCAGCAGCTTGCTAGCGGGATGGCCTGTCGAGCAGTACTTC,CASSLLAGWPVEQYF
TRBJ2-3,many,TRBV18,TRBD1,TGTGCCAGCTCAGCTACAGGGGGCGCGGCAGATACGCAGTATTTT,CASSATGGAADTQYF
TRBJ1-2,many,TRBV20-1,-,TGCAGTGCTAGAGAACCTAACAGGGAGCATGGCTACACCTTC,CSAREPNREHGYTF
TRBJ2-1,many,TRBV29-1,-,TGCAGCGTTGAAGGGGGTTCCTACAATGAGCAGTTCTTC,CSVEGGSYNEQFF
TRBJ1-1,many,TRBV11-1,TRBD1,TGTGCCAGCAGCTTAGCGGGACAGCTGAACACTGAAGCTTTCTTT,CASSLAGQLNTEAFF
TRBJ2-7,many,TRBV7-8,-,TGTGCCAGCAGCTCGAGGGACCTTTCCTACGAGCAGTACTTC,CASSSRDLSYEQYF
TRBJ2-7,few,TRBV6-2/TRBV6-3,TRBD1,TGTGCCAGTAGTTACTCGAATGGACAGGGCTACGACCAGTACTTC,CASSYSNGQGYDQYF
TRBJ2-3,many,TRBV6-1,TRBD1,TGTGCCAGCAGTGTGAGACAGGGAGTTGGTCGCACAGATACGCAGTATTTT,CASSVRQGVGRTDTQYF
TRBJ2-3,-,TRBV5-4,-,TGTGCCAGCTTCCCGGGGCTCCGGTCAGATACGCAGTATTTT,CASFPGLRSDTQYF
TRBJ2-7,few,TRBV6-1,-,TGTGCCAGCAGTGAACCGGGACTGTCGGCGGTCGAGCAGTACTTC,CASSEPGLSAVEQYF
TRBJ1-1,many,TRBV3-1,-,TGTGCCAGCAGCCCTACCGGGGGGCGGACTGAAGCTTTCTTT,CASSPTGGRTEAFF
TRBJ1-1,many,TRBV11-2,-,TGTGCCAGCAGCTTAGTCTCTTCAGGAGCTTTCTTT,CASSLVSSGAFF
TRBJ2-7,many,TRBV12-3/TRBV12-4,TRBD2,TGTGCCAGCAGTCACCCTAGCGGGAGTTTGTACGAGCAGTACTTC,CASSHPSGSLYEQYF
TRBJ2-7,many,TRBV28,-,TGTGCCAGCAGTCCCAGCCCCAGGGGGGTAGGGGGTCGGGGCCCGACCTACGAGCAGTACTTC,CASSPSPRGVGGRGPTYEQYF
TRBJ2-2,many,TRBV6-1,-,TGTGCCAGCAGTCAGATAGGGGGGGAGCTGTTTTTT,CASSQIGGELFF
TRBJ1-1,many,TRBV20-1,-,TGCAGTGCTATGTTCGGGGGCGGGAACACTGAAGCTTTCTTT,CSAMFGGGNTEAFF
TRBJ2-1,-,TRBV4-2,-,TGTGCCAGCAGCGCCGCCGAAGGTAGTGCCTACAATGAGCAGTTCTTC,CASSAAEGSAYNEQFF
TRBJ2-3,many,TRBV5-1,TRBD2,TGCGCCAGCAGCTTGTCTAGCGGAAGCACAGATACGCAGTATTTT,CASSLSSGSTDTQYF
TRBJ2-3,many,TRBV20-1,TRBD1,TGCAGTGCTAGAGATCCCTTAGGGACAGGGCATCGCACAGATACGCAGTATTTT,CSARDPLGTGHRTDTQYF
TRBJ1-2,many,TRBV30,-,TGTGCCTGGAGTTTGACTGTCTATGGCTACACCTTC,CAWSLTVYGYTF
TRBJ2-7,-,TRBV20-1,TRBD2,TGCAGTGCTAGAGATAGCGTGGGGGGGAAGATCTACGAGCAGTACTTC,CSARDSVGGKIYEQYF
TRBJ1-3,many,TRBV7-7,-,TGTGCTAGCAGCTTACTCCCCTCTGGAAACACCATATATTTT,CASSLLPSGNTIYF
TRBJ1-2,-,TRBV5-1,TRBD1,TGCGCCAGCAGCTCCACAGGGGATAGCTATGGCTACACCTTC,CASSSTGDSYGYTF
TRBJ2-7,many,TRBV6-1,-,TGTGCCAGCAGTGTAGGCGGCTCCTACGAGCAGTACTTC,CASSVGGSYEQYF
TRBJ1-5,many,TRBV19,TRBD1,TGTGCCAGTGGTCCCGGACAGGGGTCAAGGCTTAATAGCAATCAGCCCCAGCATTTT,CASGPGQGSRLNSNQPQHF
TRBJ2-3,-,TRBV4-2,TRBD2,TGTGCCAGCAGCCAAGGACTAGCGGGAGCAGATACGCAGTATTTT,CASSQGLAGADTQYF